This paragraph reports one T cell receptor (beta chain). Its antigen is unidentified. Unique molecular identifiers were carried by the TCR beta cDNA libraries. From around 1 to 9.1 million T cells, 400,000 to 500,000 cDNA molecules were obtained. TCRdb ran MiXCR on the PCR reads and lists one entry per CDR3 protein. The sample carries roughly 730,000 distinct CDR3 sequences, around 27% recorded once. These data belong to a study of post-analysis software for immune sequencing data. Across the whole study: Included courses were relapsing-remitting and secondary progressive multiple sclerosis; progressive-relapsing multiple sclerosis was also included.

Germline CDR1 MNHEY, CDR2 SMNVEV (reference sequence). With 1 base removed from V and 0 bases from J, the gap between germline ends came to 19 bases. This CDR3 is 20 amino acids long. Findings and limits, study-wide: Roughly five TRBV segments appeared more often in patients than in controls, and TRBV5-6, TRBV5-1 and TRBV20-1 were among these. Patients with multiple sclerosis recorded significantly lower normalized Chao1 diversity than controls, the study found.

Sequencing used blood. The chain links TRBV27 to TRBJ2-6; D might be TRBD1 (6 bases). The receptor's source is a girl aged 5-17 years with multiple sclerosis. CDR3 protein: CASSLYRRDTRYSGANVLTF. CDR3 nucleotide sequence: TGTGCCAGCAGTTTATATCGTCGGGACACCCGATACTCTGGGGCCAACGTCCTGACTTTC.